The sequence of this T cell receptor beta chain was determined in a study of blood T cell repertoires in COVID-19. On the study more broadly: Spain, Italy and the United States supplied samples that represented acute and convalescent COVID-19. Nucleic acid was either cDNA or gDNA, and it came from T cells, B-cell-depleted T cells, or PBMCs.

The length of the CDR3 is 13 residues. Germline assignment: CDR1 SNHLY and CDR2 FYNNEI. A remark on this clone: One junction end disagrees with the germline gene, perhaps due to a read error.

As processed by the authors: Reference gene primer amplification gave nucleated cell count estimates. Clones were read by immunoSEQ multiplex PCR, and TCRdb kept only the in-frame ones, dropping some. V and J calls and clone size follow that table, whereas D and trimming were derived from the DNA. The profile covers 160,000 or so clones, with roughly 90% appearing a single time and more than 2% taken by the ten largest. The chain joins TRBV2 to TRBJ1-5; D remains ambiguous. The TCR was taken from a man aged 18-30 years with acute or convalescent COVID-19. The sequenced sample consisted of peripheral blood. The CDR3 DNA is TGTGCCAGCACTGAAACCCGAGATCAGCCCCAGCATTTT. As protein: CASTETRDQPQHF.